The present entry profiles one TCR beta chain with its context. Source study methods: It was from reference gene primer amplification that nucleated cell counts were estimated. Sequencing was performed with immunoSEQ multiplex PCR; in TCRdb, only in-frame clones are kept and a portion is missing. V and J calls and clone size are copied from that table; D and trimming were computed from the DNA. The sample has hundreds of thousands of clones; 87% are singletons. Trimming pared 3 bases from V and 4 bases from J, leaving 12 bases between. This CDR3 contains 15 residues. CDR1 is MNHNS and CDR2 is SASEGT in the germline V gene. The record originates from a study of blood T cell repertoires in COVID-19. Whole-study context: Samples came from the United States, Italy and Spain, spanning acute and convalescent COVID-19. Nucleic acid was either cDNA or gDNA, and it came from T cells, B-cell-depleted T cells, or PBMCs.

The sequence derives from a man aged 55 to 69 who had recovered from COVID-19. The sample consisted of peripheral blood. V gene TRBV6-1 combines with J gene TRBJ2-2; the D gene is possibly TRBD2 (6 bases). The CDR3: CASSDREDGTGELFF. CDR3 bases: TGTGCCAGCAGTGACAGGGAGGACGGCACCGGGGAGCTGTTTTTT.